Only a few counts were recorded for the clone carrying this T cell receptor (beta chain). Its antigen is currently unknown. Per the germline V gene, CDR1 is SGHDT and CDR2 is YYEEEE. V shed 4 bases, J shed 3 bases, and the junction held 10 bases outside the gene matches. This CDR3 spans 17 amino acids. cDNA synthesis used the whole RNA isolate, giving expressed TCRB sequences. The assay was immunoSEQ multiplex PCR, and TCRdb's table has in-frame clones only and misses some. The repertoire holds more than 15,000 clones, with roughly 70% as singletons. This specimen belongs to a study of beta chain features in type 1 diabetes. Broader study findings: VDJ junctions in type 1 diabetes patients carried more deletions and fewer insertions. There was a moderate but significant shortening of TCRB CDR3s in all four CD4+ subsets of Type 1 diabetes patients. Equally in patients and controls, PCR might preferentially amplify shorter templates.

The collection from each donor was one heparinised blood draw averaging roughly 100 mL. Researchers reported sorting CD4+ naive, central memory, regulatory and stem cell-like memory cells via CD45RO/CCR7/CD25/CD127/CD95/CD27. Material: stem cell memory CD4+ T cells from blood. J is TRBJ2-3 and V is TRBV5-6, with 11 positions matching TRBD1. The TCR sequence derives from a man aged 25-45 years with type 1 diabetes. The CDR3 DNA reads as TGTGCCAGCAGCCCGGACAGGGGGCAGAGGATGACAGATACGCAGTATTTT. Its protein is CASSPDRGQRMTDTQYF. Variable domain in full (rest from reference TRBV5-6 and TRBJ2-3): DAGVTQSPTHLIKTRGQQVTLRCSPKSGHDTVSWYQQALGQGPQFIFQYYEEEERQRGNFPDRFSGHQFPNYSSELNVNALLLGDSALYLCASSPDRGQRMTDTQYFGPGTRLTVL.